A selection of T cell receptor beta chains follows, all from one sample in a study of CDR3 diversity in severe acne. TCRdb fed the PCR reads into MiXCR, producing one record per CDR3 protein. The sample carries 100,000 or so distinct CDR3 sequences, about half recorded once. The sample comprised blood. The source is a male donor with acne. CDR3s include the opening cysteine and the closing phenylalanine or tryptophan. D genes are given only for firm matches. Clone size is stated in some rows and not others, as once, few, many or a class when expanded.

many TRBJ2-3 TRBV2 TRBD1 TGTGCCAGTAGTTACCCAGGGGGAACGCAGTATTTT CASSYPGGTQYF
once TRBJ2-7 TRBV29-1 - TGCAACGTTTTTTTAGCGATCTCCTACGAGCAGTACTTC CNVFLAISYEQYF
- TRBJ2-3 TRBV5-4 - TGTGCCAGCAGCTCACGGGATCAGGGGTCAGGACTTGGCACAGATACGCAGTATTTT CASSSRDQGSGLGTDTQYF
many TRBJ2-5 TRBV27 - TGTGCCAGCAGTACACTACTAGGGGAGACCCAGTACTTC CASSTLLGETQYF
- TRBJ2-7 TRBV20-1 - TGCAGTGCTCCGAGCCCTGGGACAACTTACGAGCAGTACTTC CSAPSPGTTYEQYF
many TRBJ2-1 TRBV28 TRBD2 TGTGCCAGCAGTTCCATCAGCGGGGAGCGGGCGGATGAGCAGTTCTTC CASSSISGERADEQFF
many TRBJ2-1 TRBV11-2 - TGTGCCAGCAGCTTAGCTGTTCGTGGCTCCTACAATGAGCAGTTCTTC CASSLAVRGSYNEQFF
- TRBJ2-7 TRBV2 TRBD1 TGTGCCAGCAGCTTAGGACAGGGGGCAGTCGAGCAGTACTTC CASSLGQGAVEQYF
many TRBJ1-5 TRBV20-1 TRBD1 TGCAGTGCTAGAGCGTGGGGACAGGGGGCGAATCAGCCCCAGCATTTT CSARAWGQGANQPQHF
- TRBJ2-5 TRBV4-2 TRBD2 TGTGCCAGCAGCCAAGCCGGCACCCGAGCGGGAGGTGGAGAGACCCAGTACTTC CASSQAGTRAGGGETQYF
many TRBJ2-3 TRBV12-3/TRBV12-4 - TGTGCCAGCAGTTTACCGGGGTACACAGATACGCAGTATTTT CASSLPGYTDTQYF